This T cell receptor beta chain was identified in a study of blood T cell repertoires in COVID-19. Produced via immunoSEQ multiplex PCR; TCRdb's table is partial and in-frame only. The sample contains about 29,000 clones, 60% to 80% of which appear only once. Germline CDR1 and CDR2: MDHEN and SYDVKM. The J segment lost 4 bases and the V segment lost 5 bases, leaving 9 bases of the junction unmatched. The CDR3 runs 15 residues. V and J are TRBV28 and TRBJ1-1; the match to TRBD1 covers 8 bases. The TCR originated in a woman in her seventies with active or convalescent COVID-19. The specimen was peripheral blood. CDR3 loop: CASSLRTGRGTEAFF. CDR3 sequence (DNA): TGTGCCAGCAGTCTAAGGACAGGGCGTGGCACTGAAGCTTTCTTT.